A few counts support the clone carrying this TCR beta chain. The antigen remains undetermined. This sample was taken from a study of identical twins. Study-wide results and caveats: The abundant beta clonotypes from cord blood had fewer insertions, and memory repertoires had none of this.

MiXCR, run by TCRdb on the 5' RACE reads, gives a single entry per CDR3 protein. Of 400,000 to 550,000 distinct CDR3 sequences in the sample, around 20% were seen once. The CDR3 length is 14 residues. V lost 4 bases, J lost 7 bases, and 15 bases lay in between. CDR1 and CDR2 (germline): MRHNA, SNTAGT. These data were likewise used in another study, on T cells expressing NK-cell markers. This second study says: In roughly six donors, dominant NKG2C+ clonotypes were roughly 1.0-7.0% of CD8+ T cells.

Source material: CD4+ T cells sorted from blood. The chain recombines TRBV6-4 with TRBJ2-3, with D perhaps matching TRBD2 (5 bases). This clonotype was obtained from a woman aged 18-35 years in good health. CDR3 sequence (DNA): TGTGCCAGCAGTGTGAGGGAATTCGATTATACGCAGTATTTT. Its translation is CASSVREFDYTQYF.